This T cell receptor beta chain was sequenced for a study of blood T cells in healthy people across ages. Findings and limits, study-wide: The study regarded diversity estimates from one million T cells as underestimates.

A second about 7 to 12 cycle PCR used barcoded and J-beta primers. At least 2.5 million CDR3-containing paired-end reads were obtained per sample. In TCRdb, the 5' RACE reads were re-called with MiXCR into one record per CDR3 protein. This sample has 1.8 million or so distinct CDR3 sequences, with approximately 40% found just once. Regarding this clonotype: Its specificity is not known.

Healthy individuals of Caucasian origin from Russia, aged about 6 to 100, served as donors. Per-sample yields of isolated PBMCs were at least 6 million. This clonotype originated in a human donor in good health. Sequencing used blood.

CDR3 amino acids: CASSPRTYYEQYF. Written as DNA, the CDR3 is TGTGCCAGCTCACCCAGGACATACTACGAGCAGTACTTC. The chain carries TRBV18 and TRBJ2-7; possibly TRBD1 for D (5 bases). From germline, CDR1 is KGHSH and CDR2 LQKENI. The V end lost 3 bases, the J end lost 3 bases, and 9 bases lay between the germline ends. The CDR3 is made up of 13 amino acids. The whole variable domain, remainder taken from reference TRBV18 and TRBJ2-7, is NAGVMQNPRHLVRRRGQEARLRCSPMKGHSHVYWYRQLPEEGLKFMVYLQKENIIDESGMPKERFSAEFPKEGPSILRIQQVVRGDSAAYFCASSPRTYYEQYFGPGTRLTVT.